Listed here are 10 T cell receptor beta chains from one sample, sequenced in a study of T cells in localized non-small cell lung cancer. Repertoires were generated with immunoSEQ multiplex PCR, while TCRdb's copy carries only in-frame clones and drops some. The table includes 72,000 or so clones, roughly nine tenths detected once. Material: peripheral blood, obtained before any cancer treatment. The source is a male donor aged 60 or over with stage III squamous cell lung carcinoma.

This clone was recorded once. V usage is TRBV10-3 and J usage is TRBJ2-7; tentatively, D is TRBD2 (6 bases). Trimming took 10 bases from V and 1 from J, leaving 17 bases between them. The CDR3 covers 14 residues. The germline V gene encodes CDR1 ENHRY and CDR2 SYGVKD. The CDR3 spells CATTRDFSSYEQYF. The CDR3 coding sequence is TGTGCCACTACCCGGGACTTTTCGTCCTACGAGCAGTACTTC.

CDR3 sequence reads: CASRQNRDGNQPQHF. Here the CDR3 DNA reads TGTGCCAGCAGGCAAAACAGGGATGGCAATCAGCCCCAGCATTTT. V and J are TRBV7-2 and TRBJ1-5; tentatively, D is TRBD1 (6 bases). The CDR3 loop spans 15 amino acids. The germline V gene has CDR1 SGHTA and CDR2 FQGNSA. Trimming took 6 bases from V and 2 from J, leaving 14 bases between them. The full variable domain, completed using reference TRBV7-2 and TRBJ1-5, is GAGVSQSPSNKVTEKGKDVELRCDPISGHTALYWYRQSLGQGLEFLIYFQGNSAPDKSGLPSDRFSAERTGGSVSTLTIQRTQQEDSAVYLCASRQNRDGNQPQHFGDGTRLSIL.

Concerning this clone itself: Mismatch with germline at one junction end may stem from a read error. CDR3 protein: CAWSVLGSGGTKLF. In nucleotides, the CDR3 is TGTGCCTGGAGTGTACTTGGTAGCGGGGGGACCAAGCTCTTC. The chain carries TRBV30 and TRBJ2-1; 10 bases line up with TRBD2. Germline V gene data show CDR1 as GTSNPN and CDR2 as SVGIG (reference sequence). CDR3 length equals 14 residues.

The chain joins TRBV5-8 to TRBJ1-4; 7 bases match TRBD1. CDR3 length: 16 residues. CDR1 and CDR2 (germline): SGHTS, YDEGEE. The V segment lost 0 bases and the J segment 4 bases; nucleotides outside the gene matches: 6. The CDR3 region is CASSLGETGHNEKLFF. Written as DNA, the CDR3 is TGTGCCAGCAGCTTGGGGGAGACAGGGCATAATGAAAAACTGTTTTTT.

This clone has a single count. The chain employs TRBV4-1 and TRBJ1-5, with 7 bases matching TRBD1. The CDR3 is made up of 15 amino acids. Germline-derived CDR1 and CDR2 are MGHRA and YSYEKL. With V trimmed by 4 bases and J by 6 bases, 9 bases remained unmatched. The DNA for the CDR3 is TGCGCCAGCAGCCCTGACAGGGCAGCAGGTCAGCCCCAGCATTTT. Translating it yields CASSPDRAAGQPQHF.

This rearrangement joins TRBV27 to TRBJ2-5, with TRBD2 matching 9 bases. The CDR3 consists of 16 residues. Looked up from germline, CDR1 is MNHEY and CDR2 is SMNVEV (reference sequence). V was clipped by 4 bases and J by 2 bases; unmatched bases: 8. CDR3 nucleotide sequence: TGTGCCAGCAGTTCGGCCAGCGGGGGGCAACAAGAGACCCAGTACTTC. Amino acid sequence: CASSSASGGQQETQYF.

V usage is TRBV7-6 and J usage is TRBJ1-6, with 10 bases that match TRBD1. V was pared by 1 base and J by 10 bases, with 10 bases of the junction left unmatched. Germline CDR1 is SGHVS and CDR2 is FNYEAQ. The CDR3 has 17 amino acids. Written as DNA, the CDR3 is TGTGCCAGCAGCTTAGGAGGGGACAGGGGAAAAAAATCACCCCTCCACTTT. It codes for CASSLGGDRGKKSPLHF.

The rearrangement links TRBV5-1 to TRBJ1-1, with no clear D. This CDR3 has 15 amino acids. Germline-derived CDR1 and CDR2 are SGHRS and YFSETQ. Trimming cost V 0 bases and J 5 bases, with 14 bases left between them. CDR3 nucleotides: TGCGCCAGCAGCTTGGCCATCGGGGTGAGGACTGAAGCTTTCTTT. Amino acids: CASSLAIGVRTEAFF. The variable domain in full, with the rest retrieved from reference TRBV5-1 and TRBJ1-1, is KAGVTQTPRYLIKTRGQQVTLSCSPISGHRSVSWYQQTPGQGLQFLFEYFSETQRNKGNFPGRFSGRQFSNSRSEMNVSTLELGDSALYLCASSLAIGVRTEAFFGQGTRLTVV.

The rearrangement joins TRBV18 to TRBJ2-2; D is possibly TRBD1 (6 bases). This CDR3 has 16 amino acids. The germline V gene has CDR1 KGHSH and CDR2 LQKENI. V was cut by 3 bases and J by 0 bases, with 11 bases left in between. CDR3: CASSPLQGANTGELFF. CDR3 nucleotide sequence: TGTGCCAGCTCACCCCTACAGGGAGCGAACACCGGGGAGCTGTTTTTT.

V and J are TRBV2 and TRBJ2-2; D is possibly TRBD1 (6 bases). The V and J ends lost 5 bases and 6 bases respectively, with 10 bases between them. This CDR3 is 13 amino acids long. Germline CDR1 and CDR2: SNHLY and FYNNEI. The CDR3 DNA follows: TGTGCCAGCAGTCGGACAGTAGCCGGGGAGCTGTTTTTT. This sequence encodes CASSRTVAGELFF.